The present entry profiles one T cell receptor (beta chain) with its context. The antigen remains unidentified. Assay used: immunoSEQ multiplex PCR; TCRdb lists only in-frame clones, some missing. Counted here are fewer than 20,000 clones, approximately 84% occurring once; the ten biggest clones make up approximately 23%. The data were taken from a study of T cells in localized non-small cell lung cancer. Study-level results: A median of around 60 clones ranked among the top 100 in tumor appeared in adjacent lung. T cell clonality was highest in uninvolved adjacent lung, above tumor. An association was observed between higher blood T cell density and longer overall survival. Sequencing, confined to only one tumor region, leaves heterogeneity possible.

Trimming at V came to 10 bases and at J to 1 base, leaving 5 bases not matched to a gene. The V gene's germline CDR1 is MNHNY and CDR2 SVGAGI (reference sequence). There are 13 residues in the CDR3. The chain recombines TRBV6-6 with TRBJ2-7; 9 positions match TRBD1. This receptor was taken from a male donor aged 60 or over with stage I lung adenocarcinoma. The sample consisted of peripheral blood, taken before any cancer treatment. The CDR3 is CATQGTGSYEQYF. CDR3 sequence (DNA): TGTGCCACACAAGGGACAGGGTCCTACGAGCAGTACTTC.